The 24 T cell receptor beta chains below all came from one sample that was sequenced in a study of T cell responses to AZD1222 COVID-19 vaccine (dated by TCRdb to the early 2020s). The method behind the library was the immunoSEQ multiplex PCR assay. The immuneACCESS repertoire file appears here via TCRdb, limited to in-frame rearrangements. These files lack a portion of the clones; in checked studies, under half of the deficit traces to unresolved V genes, and the cause of the others is not known. The sample table holds 110,000 or so clones, of which more than 70% were seen once. The ten largest make up around 3.8% of the sample. Reading the label with the study, this specimen's time point is: about 28 days (+/-7) after the second vaccine dose. The sample in question was peripheral blood, obtained 28 days after the second AZD1222 dose. These receptors all come from an adult who received the AZD1222 COVID-19 vaccine.

The CDR3 nucleotides are TGTGCCAGCAGCACCGGACTAGCGGGGGAGCCAGGCTACGAGCAGTACTTC. It yields the protein CASSTGLAGEPGYEQYF. The gene calls are TRBV7-2 and TRBJ2-7; TRBD2 matches 13 bases. The CDR3 contains 17 residues. CDR1 SGHTA and CDR2 FQGNSA come from the germline V gene. After removal of 5 bases from V and 3 bases from J, the junction contained 10 bases not matched to a gene.

The chain has TRBV2 and TRBJ2-3, with 7 bases fitting TRBD1. Germline CDR1 SNHLY, CDR2 FYNNEI. V lost 8 bases and J lost 6; bases outside the gene matches: 8. The CDR3 sequence is 13 residues long. The CDR3 region has the DNA TGTGCCAGCTTGGGACAGACGTCGGATACGCAGTATTTT. It specifies CASLGQTSDTQYF.

V and J are TRBV30 and TRBJ2-1, with D hard to call. This CDR3 has 13 residues. Deletions cut 2 bases from V and 4 bases from J, with 9 bases between. The germline gives CDR1 GTSNPN, CDR2 SVGIG (reference sequence). CDR3 in amino acids: CAWSTAEYNEQFF. CDR3 nucleotides: TGTGCCTGGAGTACGGCAGAATACAATGAGCAGTTCTTC.

The rearrangement uses TRBV4-1 and TRBJ1-5; D is perhaps TRBD1 (6 bases). V lost 1 base and J lost 6, with 13 bases in between. The CDR3 loop spans 15 amino acids. Germline V gives CDR1 MGHRA, CDR2 YSYEKL. The CDR3 DNA sequence: TGCGCCAGCAGCCAAGGCGGGGGGGCAGGTCAGCCCCAGCATTTT. Translation gives CASSQGGGAGQPQHF.

This chain links TRBV10-3 with TRBJ2-1; D not resolved. V gave up 8 bases and J gave up 0 bases, with 14 bases separating them. Germline-derived CDR1 and CDR2 are ENHRY and SYGVKD. The CDR3 consists of 15 residues. CDR3 nucleotides: TGTGCCATCCTGGTCTTATATAGCTCCTACAATGAGCAGTTCTTC. Translated, it gives CAILVLYSSYNEQFF.

This chain links TRBV5-4 with TRBJ1-4; 7 bases are a match to TRBD1. Germline V lookup: CDR1 SGHNT, CDR2 YYREEE (reference sequence). The CDR3 spans 15 residues. V dropped 3 bases and J dropped 2; count of bases not matched to a gene: 4. The CDR3 DNA reads TGTGCCAGCAGCTGGAAAGGGGGCACTAATGAAAAACTGTTTTTT. Its translation is CASSWKGGTNEKLFF.

This clone has just one count. The chain carries TRBV28 and TRBJ1-2; perhaps TRBD1 as D (6 bases). Germline V gene lookup returns CDR1 MDHEN and CDR2 SYDVKM. V dropped 3 bases and J dropped 1 base, with 9 bases sitting between them. CDR3 length: 14 amino acids. The CDR3 loop is CASSLGAGNYGYTF. The CDR3, as DNA: TGTGCCAGCAGTTTGGGGGCGGGTAACTATGGCTACACCTTC.

The chain links TRBV20-1 to TRBJ1-6; weak D call: TRBD1 (6 bases). Between the trimmed V and J ends, which lost 3 bases and 4 bases, there was a span of 13 bases. Looked up from germline, CDR1 is DFQATT and CDR2 is SNEGSKA (reference sequence). The CDR3 runs to 15 residues. The CDR3 nucleotides are TGCAGTGCTAGTCTGGGGGCGGGTTATAATTCACCCCTCCACTTT. Amino acids: CSASLGAGYNSPLHF.

This sequence joins TRBV7-2 and TRBJ1-6; D is unresolved. The CDR3 has 15 amino acids. CDR1 is SGHTA, CDR2 FQGNSA, per germline. V shed 1 base and J shed 7 bases, with 11 bases lying between them. Here the CDR3 DNA reads TGTGCCAGCAGCTTAGTCGGCAGAAGGAATTCACCCCTCCACTTT. It yields the protein CASSLVGRRNSPLHF.

The DNA for the CDR3 is TGTGCCAGCAGCCGCCCTGATGAGGGACTTGGAAACACCATATATTTT. It translates to CASSRPDEGLGNTIYF. The genes are TRBV7-9 and TRBJ1-3; maybe TRBD1 (5 bases). The CDR3 is made up of 16 amino acids. The germline V gene has CDR1 SEHNR and CDR2 FQNEAQ (reference sequence). Trimming removed 5 bases at V and 3 bases at J, with 17 bases between.

The V gene is TRBV27, the J gene TRBJ2-7; a weak D match, TRBD2 (5 bases). The CDR3 contains 17 residues. Germline V gene lookup returns CDR1 MNHEY and CDR2 SMNVEV (reference sequence). With 4 bases removed from V and 0 bases from J, the gap between germline ends came to 19 bases. The CDR3 loop reads CASSSGLAAGPSYEQYF. The CDR3 nucleotides are TGTGCCAGCAGTTCGGGGTTGGCGGCAGGACCCTCCTACGAGCAGTACTTC.

The rearrangement links TRBV15 to TRBJ2-6, with D possibly matching TRBD1 (6 bases). CDR1 is LNHNV, CDR2 YYDKDF, per germline (reference sequence). The CDR3 spans 16 residues. Trimming took 3 bases from V and 0 from J, leaving 9 bases between them. The CDR3 reads CATSREQGSGANVLTF. CDR3 DNA sequence: TGTGCCACCAGCAGGGAACAGGGCTCTGGGGCCAACGTCCTGACTTTC.

The CDR3, as DNA: TGTGCCAGCAGTTACTCGAACTACAATGAGCAGTTCTTC. This encodes CASSYSNYNEQFF. The chain employs TRBV6-6 and TRBJ2-1; D ambiguous. Germline CDR1 is MNHNY and CDR2 is SVGAGI (reference sequence). This CDR3 is 13 amino acids long. The V end was cut by 0 bases, the J end by 3 bases, with 3 bases between.

The V and J genes are TRBV12-2 and TRBJ2-7; the tabulated D call, TRBD1, remains unverified against the DNA. TRBV12-2 is a known pseudogene. The CDR3 sequence is 16 residues long. The CDR3 spells CASRLAERTGSYEQYF. DNA of the CDR3: TGTGCAAGTCGCTTAGCCGAACGGACAGGTTCCTACGAGCAGTACTTC.

V is TRBV19 and J is TRBJ2-7, with 7 bases aligning to TRBD1. CDR1 and CDR2 from the germline V gene are LNHDA and SQIVND (reference sequence). This CDR3 spans 14 amino acids. J gave up 6 bases and V 3 bases, and 8 bases lay outside the gene matches. This chain's CDR3 is CASSIDRELGEQYF. The DNA for the CDR3 is TGTGCCAGTAGTATCGACAGGGAGCTCGGCGAGCAGTACTTC. The entire variable domain, with the rest obtained from reference TRBV19 and TRBJ2-7, is as follows: DGGITQSPKYLFRKEGQNVTLSCEQNLNHDAMYWYRQDPGQGLRLIYYSQIVNDFQKGDIAEGYSVSREKKESFPLTVTSAQKNPTAFYLCASSIDRELGEQYFGPGTRLTVT.

V is TRBV19 and J is TRBJ1-2; maybe TRBD1 (6 bases). This CDR3 spans 14 amino acids. Germline CDR1 and CDR2: LNHDA and SQIVND (reference sequence). Between the trimmed V and J ends, which lost 5 bases and 0 bases, there was a span of 10 bases. CDR3 amino acids: CASSDRLTNYGYTF. The CDR3 DNA reads TGTGCCAGTAGTGACAGGTTAACTAACTATGGCTACACCTTC.

This chain uses TRBV18 with TRBJ2-3; a weak D match, TRBD1 (6 bases). The CDR3 extends over 15 amino acids. The ends were cut back, 3 bases at V and 0 bases at J, with 10 bases in the middle. Germline CDR1 and CDR2: KGHSH and LQKENI. CDR3 amino acids: CASSPRQVSTDTQYF. CDR3 sequence (DNA): TGTGCCAGCTCACCGCGACAGGTTAGCACAGATACGCAGTATTTT.

V gene TRBV7-9 combines with J gene TRBJ1-3; D not resolved. Trimming removed 5 bases from V and 2 bases from J, with 13 bases in between. The CDR3 runs 15 residues. CDR1 is SEHNR, CDR2 FQNEAQ, per germline (reference sequence). The CDR3: CASSRALGTGNTIYF. CDR3 nucleotides: TGTGCCAGCAGCAGGGCACTCGGGACTGGAAACACCATATATTTT.

This chain links TRBV4-3 with TRBJ2-3, with a possible D match to TRBD2 (7 bases). The CDR3 spans 15 residues. Germline V lookup: CDR1 LGHNA, CDR2 YSLEER. V was pared by 1 base and J by 1 base, with 9 bases between. CDR3 region: CASSQVGGRTDTQYF. DNA for the CDR3: TGCGCCAGCAGCCAAGTCGGGGGGCGCACAGATACGCAGTATTTT.

The V gene is TRBV18, the J gene TRBJ2-1; D gene unclear. The CDR3 has 15 amino acids. Germline V gene data show CDR1 as KGHSH and CDR2 as LQKENI. Trimming removed 0 bases at V and 2 bases at J, with 8 bases between. This CDR3 reads CASSPPSKTYNEQFF. The CDR3 region has the DNA TGTGCCAGCTCACCACCGTCCAAGACCTACAATGAGCAGTTCTTC.

The J gene is TRBJ1-1, the V gene TRBV19; 8 positions match TRBD1. V shed 5 bases and J 3 bases; nucleotides not matched to a gene: 2. Germline CDR1 is LNHDA and CDR2 is SQIVND (reference sequence). The CDR3 contains 13 residues. The CDR3 protein is CASSVDRDTEAFF. The CDR3 nucleotides are TGTGCCAGTAGTGTGGACAGGGACACTGAAGCTTTCTTT.

The V call is TRBV28, the J call TRBJ1-2; no reliable D call. Trimming took off 2 bases at V and 8 bases at J, with 18 bases between the two ends. CDR1 is MDHEN, CDR2 SYDVKM, per germline. This CDR3 comprises 15 residues. This chain's CDR3 is CASSLPRVGLFGYTF. The CDR3 coding sequence is TGTGCCAGCAGTTTACCGCGGGTAGGCCTCTTCGGCTACACCTTC.

V usage is TRBV3-1 (or the pseudogene TRBV3-2) and J usage is TRBJ2-2; 11 bases align to TRBD2. V gave up 2 bases and J gave up 0 bases; unmatched junction bases: 5. CDR3 length: 18 residues. Looked up from germline, CDR1 is LGHDT and CDR2 is YNNKEL (reference sequence). CDR3 loop: CASSQSLAGGANTGELFF. DNA of the CDR3: TGTGCCAGCAGCCAATCCTTAGCGGGAGGGGCGAACACCGGGGAGCTGTTTTTT.

This clone was picked up one time. The rearrangement uses TRBV27 and TRBJ2-7; TRBD1 matches 7 bases. V dropped 2 bases and J dropped 3; count of bases not matched to a gene: 13. Germline V gives CDR1 MNHEY, CDR2 SMNVEV (reference sequence). The CDR3 is 17 amino acids. CDR3: CASSLGVGQVTYYEQYF. CDR3 in DNA: TGTGCCAGCAGTTTAGGGGTAGGACAGGTTACGTACTACGAGCAGTACTTC.